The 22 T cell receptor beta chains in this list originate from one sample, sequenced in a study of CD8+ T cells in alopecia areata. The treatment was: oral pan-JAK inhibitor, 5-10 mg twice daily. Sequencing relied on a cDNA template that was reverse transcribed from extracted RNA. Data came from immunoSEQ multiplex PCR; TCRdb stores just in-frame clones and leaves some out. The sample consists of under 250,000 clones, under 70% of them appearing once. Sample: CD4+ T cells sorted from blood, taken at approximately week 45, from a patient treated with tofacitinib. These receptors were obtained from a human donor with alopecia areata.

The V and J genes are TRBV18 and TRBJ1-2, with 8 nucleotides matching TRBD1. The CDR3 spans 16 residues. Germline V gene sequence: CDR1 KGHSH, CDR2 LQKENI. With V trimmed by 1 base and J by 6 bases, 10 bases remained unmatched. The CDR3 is CASSPRTGMEGHGYTF. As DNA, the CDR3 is TGTGCCAGCTCACCACGGACAGGGATGGAGGGACATGGCTACACCTTC. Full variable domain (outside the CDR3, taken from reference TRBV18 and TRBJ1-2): NAGVMQNPRHLVRRRGQEARLRCSPMKGHSHVYWYRQLPEEGLKFMVYLQKENIIDESGMPKERFSAEFPKEGPSILRIQQVVRGDSAAYFCASSPRTGMEGHGYTFGSGTRLTVV.

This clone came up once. CDR3 nucleotides: TGCAGCGTTGAACGACTGCTCAACACCGGGGAGCTGTTTTTT. Translated, it gives CSVERLLNTGELFF. V usage is TRBV29-1 and J usage is TRBJ2-2, with no clear D. This CDR3 comprises 14 residues. The V gene lost 2 bases and the J gene lost 2 bases, with 9 bases spanning the gap. The germline gives CDR1 SQVTM, CDR2 ANQGSEA.

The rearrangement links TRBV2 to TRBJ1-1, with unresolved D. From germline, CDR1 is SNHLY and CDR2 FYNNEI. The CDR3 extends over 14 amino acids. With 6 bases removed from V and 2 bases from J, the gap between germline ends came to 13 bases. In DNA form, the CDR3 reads TGTGCCAGCAGCCCCGACTTAAGTAACACTGAAGCTTTCTTT. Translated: CASSPDLSNTEAFF.

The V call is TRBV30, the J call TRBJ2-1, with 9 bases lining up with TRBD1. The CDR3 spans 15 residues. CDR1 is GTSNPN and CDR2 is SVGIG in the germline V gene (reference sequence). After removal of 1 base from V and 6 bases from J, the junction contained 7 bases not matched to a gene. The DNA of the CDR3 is TGTGCCTGGAGTGACCGGGACAGGGTAATCAATGAGCAGTTCTTC. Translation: CAWSDRDRVINEQFF.

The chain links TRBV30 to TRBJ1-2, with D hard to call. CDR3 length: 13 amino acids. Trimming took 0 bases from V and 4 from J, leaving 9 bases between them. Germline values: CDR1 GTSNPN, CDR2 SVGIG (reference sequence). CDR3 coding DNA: TGTGCCTGGAGTGTAGGTGGTAGCTATGGCTACACCTTC. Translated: CAWSVGGSYGYTF.

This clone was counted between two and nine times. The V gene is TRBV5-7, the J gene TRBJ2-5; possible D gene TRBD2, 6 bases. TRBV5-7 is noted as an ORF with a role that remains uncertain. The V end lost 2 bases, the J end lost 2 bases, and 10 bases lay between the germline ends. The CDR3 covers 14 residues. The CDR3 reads CASSFRRGQETQYF. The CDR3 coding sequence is TGTGCCAGCAGCTTCCGGAGGGGACAAGAGACCCAGTACTTC.

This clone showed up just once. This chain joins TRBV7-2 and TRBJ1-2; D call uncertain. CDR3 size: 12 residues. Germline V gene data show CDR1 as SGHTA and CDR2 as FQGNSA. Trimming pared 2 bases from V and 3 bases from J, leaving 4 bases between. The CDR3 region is CASSLSHYGYTF. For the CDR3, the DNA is TGTGCCAGCAGCTTATCCCACTATGGCTACACCTTC.

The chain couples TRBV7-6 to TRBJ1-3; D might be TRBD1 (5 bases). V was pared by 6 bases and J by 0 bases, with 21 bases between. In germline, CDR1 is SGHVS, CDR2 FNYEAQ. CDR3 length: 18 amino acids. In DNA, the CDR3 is TGTGCCAGCAGTCCTCGTACAGGAATACTCCTCTCTGGAAACACCATATATTTT. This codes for CASSPRTGILLSGNTIYF.

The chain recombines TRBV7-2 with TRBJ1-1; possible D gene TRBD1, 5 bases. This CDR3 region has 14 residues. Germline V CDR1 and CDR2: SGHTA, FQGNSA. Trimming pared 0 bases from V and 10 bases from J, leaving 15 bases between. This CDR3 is CASSLASRTRGAFF. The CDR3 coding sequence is TGTGCCAGCAGCTTAGCGTCTAGGACACGGGGAGCTTTCTTT.

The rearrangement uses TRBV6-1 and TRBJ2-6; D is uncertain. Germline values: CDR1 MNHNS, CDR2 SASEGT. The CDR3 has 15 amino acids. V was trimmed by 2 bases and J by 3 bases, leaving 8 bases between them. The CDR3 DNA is TGTGCCAGCAGTGAAACGGACGGTGGGGCCAACGTCCTGACTTTC. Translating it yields CASSETDGGANVLTF.

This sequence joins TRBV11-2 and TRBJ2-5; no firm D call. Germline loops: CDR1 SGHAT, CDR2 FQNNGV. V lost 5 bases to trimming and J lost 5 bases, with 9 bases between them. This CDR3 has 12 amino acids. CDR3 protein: CASSQTGETQYF. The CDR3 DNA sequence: TGTGCCAGCAGCCAGACGGGTGAGACCCAGTACTTC.

CDR3: CASSIRVGTEAFF. The CDR3 DNA reads TGTGCCAGTAGTATACGCGTGGGTACTGAAGCTTTCTTT. The chain recombines TRBV19 with TRBJ1-1, with D unclear. CDR1 and CDR2 (germline): LNHDA, SQIVND (reference sequence). Trimming removed 2 bases at V and 5 bases at J, with 9 bases between. This CDR3 is 13 amino acids long.

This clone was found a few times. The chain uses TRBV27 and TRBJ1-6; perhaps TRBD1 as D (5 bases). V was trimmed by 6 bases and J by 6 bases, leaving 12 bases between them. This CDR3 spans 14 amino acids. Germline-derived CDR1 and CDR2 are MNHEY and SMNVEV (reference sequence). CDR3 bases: TGTGCCAGCAGAGCCGGGACGGCTAATTCACCCCTCCACTTT. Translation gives CASRAGTANSPLHF.

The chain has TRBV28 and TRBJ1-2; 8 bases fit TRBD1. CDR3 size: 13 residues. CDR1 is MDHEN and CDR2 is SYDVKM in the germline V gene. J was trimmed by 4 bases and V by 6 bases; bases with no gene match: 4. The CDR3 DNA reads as TGTGCCAGCAGAACGGGACAGGCCTATGGCTACACCTTC. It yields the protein CASRTGQAYGYTF.

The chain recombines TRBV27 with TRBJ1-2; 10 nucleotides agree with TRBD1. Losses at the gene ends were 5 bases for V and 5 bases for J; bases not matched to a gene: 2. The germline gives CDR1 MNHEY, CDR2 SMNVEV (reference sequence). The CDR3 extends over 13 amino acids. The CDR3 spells CASSRTGGYGYTF. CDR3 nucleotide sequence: TGTGCCAGCAGTCGGACAGGGGGGTATGGCTACACCTTC.

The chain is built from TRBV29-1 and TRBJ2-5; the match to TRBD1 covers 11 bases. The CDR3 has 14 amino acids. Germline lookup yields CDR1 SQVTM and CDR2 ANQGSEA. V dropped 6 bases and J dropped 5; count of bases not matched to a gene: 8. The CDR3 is CSVGTGGRWETQYF. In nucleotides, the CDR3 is TGCAGCGTGGGGACAGGGGGTCGGTGGGAGACCCAGTACTTC.

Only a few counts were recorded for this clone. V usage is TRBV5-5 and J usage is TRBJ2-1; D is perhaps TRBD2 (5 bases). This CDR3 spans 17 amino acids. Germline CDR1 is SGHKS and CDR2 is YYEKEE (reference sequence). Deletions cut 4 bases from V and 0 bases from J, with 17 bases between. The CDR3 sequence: CASSIEGMISSYNEQFF. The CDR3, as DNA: TGTGCCAGCAGCATAGAGGGAATGATAAGCTCCTACAATGAGCAGTTCTTC.

CDR3 bases: TGTGCCAGCAGTTACCTAGGCTCTGAAAAACTGTTTTTT. Translation: CASSYLGSEKLFF. This chain links TRBV6-5 with TRBJ1-4; D gene unclear. The CDR3 is 13 residues long. Per germline, CDR1 MNHEY and CDR2 SVGAGI. V shed 2 bases and J shed 7 bases, with 8 bases lying between them.

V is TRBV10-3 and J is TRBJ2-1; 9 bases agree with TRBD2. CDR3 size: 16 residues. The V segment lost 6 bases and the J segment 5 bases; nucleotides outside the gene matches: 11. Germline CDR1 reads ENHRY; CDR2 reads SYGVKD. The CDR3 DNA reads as TGTGCCATCAGCCGGGGTGGGAGCGGGGGGAACAATGAGCAGTTCTTC. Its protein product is CAISRGGSGGNNEQFF.

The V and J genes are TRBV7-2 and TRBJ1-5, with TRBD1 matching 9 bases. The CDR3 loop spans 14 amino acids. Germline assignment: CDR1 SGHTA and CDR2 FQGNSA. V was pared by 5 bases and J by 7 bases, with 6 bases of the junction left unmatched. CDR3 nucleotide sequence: TGTGCCAGCAGCCCCGGACAGGGGTGGCAGCCCCAGCATTTT. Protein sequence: CASSPGQGWQPQHF.

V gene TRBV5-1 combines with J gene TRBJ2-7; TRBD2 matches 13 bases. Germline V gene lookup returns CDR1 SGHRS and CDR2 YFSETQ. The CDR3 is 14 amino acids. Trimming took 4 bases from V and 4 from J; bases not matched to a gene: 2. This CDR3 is CASSQTSGRYEQYF. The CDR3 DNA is TGCGCCAGCAGCCAGACTAGCGGGAGGTACGAGCAGTACTTC.

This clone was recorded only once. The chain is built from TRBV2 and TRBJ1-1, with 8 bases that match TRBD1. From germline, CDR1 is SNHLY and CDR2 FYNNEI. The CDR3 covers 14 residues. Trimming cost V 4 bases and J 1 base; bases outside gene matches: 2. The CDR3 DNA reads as TGTGCCAGCAGTGGGGACAGGACGAACACTGAAGCTTTCTTT. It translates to CASSGDRTNTEAFF.